This T cell receptor (beta chain) was recorded in a study of cytomegalovirus exposure and HLA in healthy donors (dated by TCRdb to the late 2010s). Study-level background: The roughly 670 repertoires of the first cohort and the 95 to 150 validation repertoires were produced on the same platform, according to a later analysis. The study was designed to test whether signatures of past pathogen exposure could be identified by cataloging public T cell receptors. Along with the approximately 620-subject first cohort, a separate validation cohort of roughly 110 different subjects was used. To predict cytomegalovirus infection status, the study brought together high-throughput TCR immunosequencing, statistical association of individual TCRs with disease status, and machine learning.

Reading from cysteine to phenylalanine, the CDR3 counts 14 amino acids. Just the 42-base CDR3 DNA is kept, in frame starting at base 1. Trimming removed 7 bases from V and 1 base from J; the gene matches leave 5 bases unexplained. Taken from the germline V gene, the CDR1 and CDR2 loops are SGHRS and YFSETQ. Remarks on this clone: Its antigen target is currently unknown. No base-level quality is on record; no much larger clone is a single base apart.

What the authors observed across the whole study: A later analysis lacked HLA typing for the validation cohort, so it scored co-occurrence in that cohort across all 110 or so repertoires. According to the authors, the approach could potentially be generalized to other disease states and immunological phenotypes. A total of about 150 TCR beta chains were listed by the study as associated with cytomegalovirus. A later analysis found that TCRs clustered in the first cohort also tended to co-occur in the roughly 120 validation repertoires, with 94% of cluster scores above 0. In both the original and validation cohorts, the classifier was reported to diagnose cytomegalovirus status with high specificity and sensitivity. Across donors, most TCR sequences were observed very rarely, whereas some public TCRs were present in many individuals. A few of the identified cytomegalovirus-associated TCR beta chains were confirmed in vitro to be specific for cytomegalovirus antigens.

The library was made by the immunoSEQ multiplex PCR assay. In the paper's pipeline: A statistical classification framework was developed to diagnose cytomegalovirus status using the catalog of TCR beta chain sequences. TCRdb retrieved this table from immuneACCESS and kept in-frame rearrangements only. Not all clones are present; in checked studies, unresolved V genes account for under half, and no reason is known for the remainder. V and J calls and clone size follow that table, whereas D and trimming were derived from the DNA. The sample table shows 76,000 or so clones, and roughly 94% are seen once. The top ten clones comprise roughly 2% of the sample. The donors were included in the validation cohort of some 120 subjects, a group kept apart from the roughly 670-subject first cohort.

The chain is made from TRBV5-1 and TRBJ2-7, with TRBD1 matching 10 junction bases. The sequence derives from a young woman in good health and CMV-seronegative. The specimen sequenced was PBMCs. The CDR3 region has the sequence CASWDRGKSYEQYF. The bases are TGCGCCAGCTGGGACAGGGGAAAATCCTACGAGCAGTACTTC.